Below, one T cell receptor beta chain is given with its context. The sample comes from a study of blood T cell repertoires in COVID-19. Study at large: There were acute and convalescent COVID-19 samples, and they came from the United States, Italy and Spain. T cells, B-cell-depleted T cells, or PBMCs supplied cDNA or gDNA.

Trimming took 2 bases from V and 6 from J; bases not matched to a gene: 10. In germline, CDR1 is SGDLS, CDR2 YYNGEE. This CDR3 contains 16 residues. Per the authors' pipeline: Amplifying reference gene primers gave estimates of nucleated cell counts. Profiling relied on immunoSEQ multiplex PCR, and the TCRdb table lists in-frame clones only, not all of them. For V, J and clone size, that table is used; D and trimming come from the DNA. The table includes about 150,000 clones, over 70% detected once. This TCR was recovered from a man older than 75 with acute or convalescent COVID-19. The sample consisted of peripheral blood. V and J are TRBV9 and TRBJ2-3; 9 nucleotides align to TRBD2. The CDR3 here is CASSVSVAGEGDTQYF. The DNA of the CDR3 is TGTGCCAGCAGCGTCTCCGTAGCGGGAGAGGGGGATACGCAGTATTTT. The whole variable domain, filled in from reference TRBV9 and TRBJ2-3, reads DSGVTQTPKHLITATGQRVTLRCSPRSGDLSVYWYQQSLDQGLQFLIQYYNGEERAKGNILERFSAQQFPDLHSELNLSSLELGDSALYFCASSVSVAGEGDTQYFGPGTRLTVL.